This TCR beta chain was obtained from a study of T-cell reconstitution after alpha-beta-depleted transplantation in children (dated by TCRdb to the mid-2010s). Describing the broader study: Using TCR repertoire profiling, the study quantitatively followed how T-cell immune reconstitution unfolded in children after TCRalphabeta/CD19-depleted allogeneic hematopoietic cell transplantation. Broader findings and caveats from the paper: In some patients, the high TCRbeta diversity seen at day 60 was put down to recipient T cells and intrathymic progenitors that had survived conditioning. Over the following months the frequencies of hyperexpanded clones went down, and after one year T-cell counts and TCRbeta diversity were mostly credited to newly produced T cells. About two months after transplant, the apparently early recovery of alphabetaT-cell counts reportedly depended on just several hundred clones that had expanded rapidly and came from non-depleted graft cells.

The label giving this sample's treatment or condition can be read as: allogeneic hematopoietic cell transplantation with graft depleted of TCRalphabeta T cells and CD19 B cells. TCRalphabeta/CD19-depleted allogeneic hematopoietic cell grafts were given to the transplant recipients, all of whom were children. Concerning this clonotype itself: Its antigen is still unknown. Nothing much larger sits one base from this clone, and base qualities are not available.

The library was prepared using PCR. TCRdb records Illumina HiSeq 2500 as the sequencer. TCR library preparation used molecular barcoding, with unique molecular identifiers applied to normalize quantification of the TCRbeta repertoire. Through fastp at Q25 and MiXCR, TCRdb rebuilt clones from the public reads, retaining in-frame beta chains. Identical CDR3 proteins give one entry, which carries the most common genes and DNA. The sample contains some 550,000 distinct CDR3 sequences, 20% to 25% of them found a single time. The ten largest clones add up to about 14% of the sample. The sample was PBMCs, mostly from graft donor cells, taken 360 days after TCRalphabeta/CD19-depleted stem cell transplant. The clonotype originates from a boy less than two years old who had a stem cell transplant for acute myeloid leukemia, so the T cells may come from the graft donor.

The nucleotide sequence is given as TGTGCCAGCAGTTTAACTCCCTTGTGGGGGCAAGAGACCCAGTACTTC. Translated, it gives CASSLTPLWGQETQYF. The sequence links TRBV28 to TRBJ2-5; the D segment is perhaps TRBD1 or TRBD2, each sharing 5 matched bases. Based on the germline V gene, the CDR1 and CDR2 sequences are MDHEN and SYDVKM. Taken from cysteine to phenylalanine, the CDR3 has 16 residues. The CDR3 DNA has 48 bases and is translated from base 1. V sheds 2 bases and J sheds 2 bases, leaving 15 bases between their ends.